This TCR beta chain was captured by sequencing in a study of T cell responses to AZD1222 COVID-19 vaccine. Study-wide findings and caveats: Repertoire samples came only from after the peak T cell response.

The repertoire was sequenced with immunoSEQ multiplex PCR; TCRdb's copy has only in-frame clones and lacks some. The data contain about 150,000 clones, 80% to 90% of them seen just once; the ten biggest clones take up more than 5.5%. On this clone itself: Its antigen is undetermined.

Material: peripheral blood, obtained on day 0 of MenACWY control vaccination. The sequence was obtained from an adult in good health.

In DNA, the CDR3 is TGTGCCAGCAGTGAAAGGGGGTGGAACACCGGGGAGCTGTTTTTT. Its protein product is CASSERGWNTGELFF. V is TRBV25-1 and J is TRBJ2-2, with a tentative D call TRBD1 (6 bases). Trimming pared 2 bases from V and 1 base from J, leaving 8 bases between. The CDR3 contains 15 residues. CDR1 MGHDK and CDR2 SYGVNS come from the germline V gene.